A single sample gave rise to the 19 T cell receptor beta chains below, sequenced in a study of regulatory T cells in long-lasting Graves disease. Building the TCR beta libraries relied on iRepertoire HTBI primers, and CDR3 regions underwent Arm-PCR. TCRdb independently ran MiXCR on the multiplex PCR reads; one entry per CDR3 protein. The table has fewer than 650,000 distinct CDR3 sequences, 15% to 20% seen once. Time point: newly diagnosed GD, antithyroid drugs for less than 3 months. With RNA extracted from PBMCs as input, the TCR library was made. Separately, the same data were catalogued under a study of T cells in Graves' hyperthyroidism and ophthalmopathy.

Specimen: peripheral blood mononuclear cells (PBMCs), collected at new diagnosis, from a patient treated with antithyroid drugs. All receptors derive from a man younger than 30 with Graves disease.

The V call is TRBV12-3 or TRBV12-4, the J call TRBJ2-2; D is perhaps TRBD2 (5 bases). CDR3 size: 15 residues. V was clipped by 2 bases and J by 6 bases, with 13 bases between them. Here the CDR3 DNA reads TGTGCCAGCAGTTTATTGGGCGAGGGAGCCGGGGAGCTGTTTTTT. Translated: CASSLLGEGAGELFF.

The chain is built from TRBV14 and TRBJ2-6, with D tentatively TRBD2 (7 bases). Germline assignment: CDR1 SGHDN and CDR2 FVKESK. Trimming removed 0 bases from V and 0 bases from J, with 12 bases in between. CDR3 length: 18 amino acids. The CDR3 nucleotides are TGTGCCAGCAGCCAAGAGTTGGGAGGGGGCTCTGGGGCCAACGTCCTGACTTTC. Translated: CASSQELGGGSGANVLTF.

Notes on this clonotype: A much more abundant neighbour one base away suggests this may be a read error. The V call is TRBV7-9, the J call TRBJ2-1, with 11 bases fitting TRBD2. The V gene end was trimmed by 5 bases and the J gene end by 6 bases; junction bases not matched to a gene: 6. The CDR3 runs 15 residues. Germline V gives CDR1 SEHNR, CDR2 FQNEAQ (reference sequence). This CDR3 is CASSAGTSGTNEQFF. CDR3 DNA: TGTGCCAGCAGCGCCGGGACTAGCGGAACCAATGAGCAGTTCTTC.

V usage is TRBV4-1 and J usage is TRBJ2-5; 9 nucleotides line up with TRBD2. The junction had 5 bases not matched to a gene; V was cut back by 0 bases and J by 3 bases. Per the germline V gene, CDR1 is MGHRA and CDR2 is YSYEKL. CDR3 length: 16 residues. CDR3 bases: TGCGCCAGCAGCCAAGAAGCGGGAGGCCCCAAAGAGACCCAGTACTTC. It specifies CASSQEAGGPKETQYF.

The V and J genes are TRBV14 and TRBJ2-2; possible D gene TRBD2, 5 bases. There are 15 residues in the CDR3. Deletions cut 4 bases from V and 2 bases from J, with 11 bases between. Germline V gene data show CDR1 as SGHDN and CDR2 as FVKESK. CDR3 sequence reads: CASSRAGINTGELFF. DNA of the CDR3: TGTGCCAGCAGCCGAGCCGGGATCAACACCGGGGAGCTGTTTTTT. Filled out from reference TRBV14 and TRBJ2-2, the complete variable domain reads EAGVTQFPSHSVIEKGQTVTLRCDPISGHDNLYWYRRVMGKEIKFLLHFVKESKQDESGMPNNRFLAERTGGTYSTLKVQPAELEDSGVYFCASSRAGINTGELFFGEGSRLTVL.

There are many counts of this clonotype. V usage is TRBV29-1 and J usage is TRBJ2-7, with D perhaps given as TRBD1 or TRBD2 (5 bases each). There are 14 residues in the CDR3. Trimming left V 0 bases short and J 6 bases short, with 15 bases between. Germline V lookup: CDR1 SQVTM, CDR2 ANQGSEA. The CDR3, as DNA: TGCAGCGTTGAAGAGTTGGGGCGGGCTAGCGAGCAGTACTTC. It translates to CSVEELGRASEQYF.

This clonotype has a count of ten or more. Here the CDR3 DNA reads TGTGCCAGCACCCTAGCGGGTCAACTGAATGAGCAGTTCTTC. It encodes CASTLAGQLNEQFF. This chain connects TRBV6-1 to TRBJ2-1; 8 bases are shared with TRBD2. Germline CDR1 is MNHNS and CDR2 is SASEGT. The CDR3 is 14 amino acids. With 7 bases clipped from V and 7 bases from J, the junction kept 9 bases outside the gene matches.

V gene TRBV3-1 combines with J gene TRBJ2-7, with 10 positions matching TRBD2. The CDR3 runs to 17 residues. After removal of 1 base from V and 5 bases from J, the junction contained 11 bases not matched to a gene. Germline CDR1 is LGHDT and CDR2 is YNNKEL (reference sequence). In DNA form, the CDR3 reads TGTGCCAGCAGCCAAGGGGCCTCTAGCGGGAGTTTCAACGAGCAGTACTTC. Translation gives CASSQGASSGSFNEQYF.

This rearrangement joins TRBV10-3 to TRBJ2-2, with 8 bases matching TRBD1. The CDR3 totals 13 residues. The ends lost 10 bases at V and 4 bases at J; junction bases unmatched: 5. Germline V gene sequence: CDR1 ENHRY, CDR2 SYGVKD. This CDR3 reads CATGQGGTGELFF. The CDR3 nucleotides are TGTGCCACAGGACAGGGAGGCACCGGGGAGCTGTTTTTT.

J is TRBJ2-7 and V is TRBV5-1; 9 bases fit TRBD2. Germline CDR1 SGHRS, CDR2 YFSETQ. The V and J ends lost 7 bases and 1 base, in that order; junction bases with no gene match: 6. The CDR3 is made up of 14 amino acids. CDR3 sequence: CASAGGGGSYEQYF. Here the CDR3 DNA reads TGCGCCAGCGCGGGCGGGGGGGGATCCTACGAGCAGTACTTC.

This clonotype occurred many times. The V call is TRBV30, the J call TRBJ2-4; D remains unclear. The germline CDR1 and CDR2 sequences are GTSNPN and SVGIG (reference sequence). V lost 1 base and J lost 0, with 4 bases in between. This CDR3 has 13 residues. The CDR3 spells CAWSEVAKNIQYF. For the CDR3, the DNA is TGTGCCTGGAGTGAGGTAGCCAAAAACATTCAGTACTTC.

The genes are TRBV20-1 and TRBJ2-7; the match to TRBD2 covers 14 bases. Germline loops: CDR1 DFQATT, CDR2 SNEGSKA (reference sequence). The CDR3 has 14 amino acids. With V trimmed by 4 bases and J by 6 bases, 5 bases remained unmatched. CDR3 in amino acids: CSAKGLAGVGEQYF. CDR3 sequence (DNA): TGCAGTGCTAAGGGACTAGCGGGAGTTGGCGAGCAGTACTTC.

The chain couples TRBV7-3 to TRBJ2-1; 12 bases map to TRBD1. This CDR3 comprises 22 residues. After removal of 5 bases from V and 1 base from J, the junction contained 21 bases not matched to a gene. Germline V gene sequence: CDR1 SGHTA, CDR2 FQGTGA. For the CDR3, the DNA is TGTGCCAGCAGCCATACCATTCGGGACAGGGGGCCGGTTCGGCCGTCCTACAATGAGCAGTTCTTC. It codes for CASSHTIRDRGPVRPSYNEQFF.

In this sample, this clonotype turned up a few times. The chain employs TRBV20-1 and TRBJ2-1; a possible D gene is TRBD2 (6 bases). The germline CDR1 and CDR2 sequences are DFQATT and SNEGSKA (reference sequence). The V and J ends lost 0 bases and 5 bases respectively, with 17 bases between them. This CDR3 is built from 16 residues. The CDR3 region is CSARDYRLAYDNEQFF. In DNA, the CDR3 is TGCAGTGCTAGAGATTACCGGCTAGCGTATGACAATGAGCAGTTCTTC.

This clonotype was counted between two and nine times. The chain carries TRBV5-4 and TRBJ1-1, with a tentative D call TRBD1 (6 bases). The ends were cut back, 0 bases at V and 4 bases at J, with 10 bases in the middle. The CDR3 contains 14 residues. Germline CDR1 and CDR2: SGHNT and YYREEE (reference sequence). The CDR3 sequence: CASSLGGASTEAFF. CDR3 in DNA: TGTGCCAGCAGCTTGGGGGGGGCCAGCACTGAAGCTTTCTTT.

J is TRBJ2-3 and V is TRBV12-3 or TRBV12-4, with TRBD1 identical over 9 bases. V shed 5 bases and J 3 bases; nucleotides not matched to a gene: 6. The CDR3 is 15 residues long. The DNA for the CDR3 is TGTGCCAGCAGTGGACTGGGACAGGGAACAGATACGCAGTATTTT. Translation: CASSGLGQGTDTQYF.

A remark on this clonotype: A much bigger clone sits one base away, suggesting this may be a read error. This chain connects TRBV5-1 to TRBJ1-1, with D tentatively TRBD1 (5 bases). Germline V gene data show CDR1 as SGHRS and CDR2 as YFSETQ. This CDR3 has 16 amino acids. The ends were cut back, 4 bases at V and 1 base at J, with 17 bases in the middle. The CDR3 DNA sequence: TGCGCCAGCAGCCTAATGTGCGACAGAGAGAACACTGAAGCTTTCTTT. It is translated as CASSLMCDRENTEAFF.

In this sample, this clonotype turned up many times. V gene TRBV20-1 combines with J gene TRBJ2-5; TRBD1 agrees at 8 bases. CDR3 length: 14 amino acids. Per germline, CDR1 DFQATT and CDR2 SNEGSKA (reference sequence). V gave up 3 bases and J gave up 5 bases; unmatched junction bases: 8. CDR3: CSARGQAKQETQYF. The CDR3 coding sequence is TGCAGTGCTAGGGGACAGGCAAAACAGGAGACCCAGTACTTC.

This clonotype was seen many times. The chain joins TRBV15 to TRBJ2-1, with unresolved D. V was clipped by 2 bases and J by 6 bases, with 8 bases between them. CDR3 length: 13 amino acids. The V gene's germline CDR1 is LNHNV and CDR2 YYDKDF (reference sequence). The CDR3 DNA reads TGTGCCACCAGCAGACTACTGATCAATGAGCAGTTCTTC. Its protein product is CATSRLLINEQFF.